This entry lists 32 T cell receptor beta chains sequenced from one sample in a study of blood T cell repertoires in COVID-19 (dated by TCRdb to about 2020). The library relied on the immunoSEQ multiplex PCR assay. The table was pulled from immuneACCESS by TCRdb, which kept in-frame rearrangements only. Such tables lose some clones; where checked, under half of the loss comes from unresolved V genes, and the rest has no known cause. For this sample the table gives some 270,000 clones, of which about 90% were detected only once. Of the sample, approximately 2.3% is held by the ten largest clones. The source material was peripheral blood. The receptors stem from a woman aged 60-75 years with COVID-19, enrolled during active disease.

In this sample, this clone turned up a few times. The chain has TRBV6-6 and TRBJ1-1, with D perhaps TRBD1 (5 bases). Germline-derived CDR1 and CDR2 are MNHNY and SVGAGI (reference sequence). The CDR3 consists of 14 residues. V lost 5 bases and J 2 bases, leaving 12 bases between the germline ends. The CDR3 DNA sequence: TGTGCCAGCAGTCTTAGGGGTCCTAACACTGAAGCTTTCTTT. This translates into CASSLRGPNTEAFF.

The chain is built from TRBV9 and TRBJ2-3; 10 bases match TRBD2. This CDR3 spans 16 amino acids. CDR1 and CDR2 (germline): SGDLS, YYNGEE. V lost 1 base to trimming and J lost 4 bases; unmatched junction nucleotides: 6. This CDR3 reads CASSVQVAGGSDTQYF. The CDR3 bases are TGTGCCAGCAGCGTACAGGTAGCGGGGGGTTCAGATACGCAGTATTTT.

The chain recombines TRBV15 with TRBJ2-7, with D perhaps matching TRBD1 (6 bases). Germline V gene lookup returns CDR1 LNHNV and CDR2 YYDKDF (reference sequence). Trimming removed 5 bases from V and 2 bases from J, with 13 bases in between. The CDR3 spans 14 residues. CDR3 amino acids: CATSANWGPYEQYF. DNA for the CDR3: TGTGCCACCAGCGCGAATTGGGGGCCCTACGAGCAGTACTTC.

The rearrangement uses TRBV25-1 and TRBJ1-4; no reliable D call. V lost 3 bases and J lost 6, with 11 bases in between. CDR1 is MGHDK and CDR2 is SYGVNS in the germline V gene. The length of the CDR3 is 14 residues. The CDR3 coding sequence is TGTGCCAGCAGTGACTGGGGAGGCGATGAAAAACTGTTTTTT. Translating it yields CASSDWGGDEKLFF.

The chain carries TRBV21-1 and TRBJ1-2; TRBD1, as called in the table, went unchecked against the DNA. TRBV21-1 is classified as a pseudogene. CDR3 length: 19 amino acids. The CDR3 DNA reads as TGTGCCAGCAGCAAAGGAGACAGACAGGGACGGTCGTTTGGCTATGGCTACACCTTC. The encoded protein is CASSKGDRQGRSFGYGYTF.

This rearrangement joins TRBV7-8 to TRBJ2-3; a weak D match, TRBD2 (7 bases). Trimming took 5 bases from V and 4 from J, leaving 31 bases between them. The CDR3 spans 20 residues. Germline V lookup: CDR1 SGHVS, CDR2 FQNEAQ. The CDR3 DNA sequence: TGTGCCAGCAGCAACACTCATGGGGGGGCGCGAATCCTAGGGCCAGATACGCAGTATTTT. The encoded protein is CASSNTHGGARILGPDTQYF.

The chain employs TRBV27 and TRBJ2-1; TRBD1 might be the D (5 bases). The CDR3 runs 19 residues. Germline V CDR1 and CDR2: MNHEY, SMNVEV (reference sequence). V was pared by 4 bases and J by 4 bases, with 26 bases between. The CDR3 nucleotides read TGTGCCAGCAGTTCAAGAAAAGATACAGGCCAAGAGGCGTACAATGAGCAGTTCTTC. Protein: CASSSRKDTGQEAYNEQFF.

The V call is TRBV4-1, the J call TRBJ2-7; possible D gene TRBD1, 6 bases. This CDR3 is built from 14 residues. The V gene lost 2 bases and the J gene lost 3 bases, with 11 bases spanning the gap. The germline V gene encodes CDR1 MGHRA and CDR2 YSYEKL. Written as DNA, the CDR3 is TGCGCCAGCAGCCAACCGGGACATCTCTACGAGCAGTACTTC. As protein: CASSQPGHLYEQYF.

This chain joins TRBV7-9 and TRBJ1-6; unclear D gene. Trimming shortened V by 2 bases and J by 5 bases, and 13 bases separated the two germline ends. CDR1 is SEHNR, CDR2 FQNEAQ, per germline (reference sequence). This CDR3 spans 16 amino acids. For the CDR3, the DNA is TGTGCCAGCAGCTTATACCCGACGGGAAATAATTCACCCCTCCACTTT. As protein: CASSLYPTGNNSPLHF.

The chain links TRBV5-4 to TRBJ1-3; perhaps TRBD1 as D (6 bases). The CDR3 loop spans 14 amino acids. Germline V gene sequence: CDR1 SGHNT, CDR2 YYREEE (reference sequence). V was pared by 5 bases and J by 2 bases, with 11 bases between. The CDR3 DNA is TGTGCCAGCAGGGAACAGGGAACTGGAAACACCATATATTTT. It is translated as CASREQGTGNTIYF.

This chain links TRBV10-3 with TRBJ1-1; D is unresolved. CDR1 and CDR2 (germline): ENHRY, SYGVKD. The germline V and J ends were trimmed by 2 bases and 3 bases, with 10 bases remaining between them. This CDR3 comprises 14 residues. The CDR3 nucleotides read TGTGCCATCAGTGAGACCCCCCGGGACACTGAAGCTTTCTTT. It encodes CAISETPRDTEAFF.

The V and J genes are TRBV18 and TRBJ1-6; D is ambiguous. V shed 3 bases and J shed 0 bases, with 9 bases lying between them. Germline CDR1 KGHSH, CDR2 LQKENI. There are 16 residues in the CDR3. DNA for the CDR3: TGTGCCAGCTCACCGCATATGAGCTCCTATAATTCACCCCTCCACTTT. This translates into CASSPHMSSYNSPLHF.

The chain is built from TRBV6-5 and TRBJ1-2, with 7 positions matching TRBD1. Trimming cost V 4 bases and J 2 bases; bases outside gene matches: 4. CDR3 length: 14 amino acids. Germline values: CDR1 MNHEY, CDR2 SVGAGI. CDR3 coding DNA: TGTGCCAGCAGTTCGGACAGGAGAAACTATGGCTACACCTTC. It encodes CASSSDRRNYGYTF.

CDR3 residues: CAIKSHREGNEQFF. The CDR3 nucleotides read TGTGCCATCAAATCCCACAGGGAGGGCAATGAGCAGTTCTTC. The chain recombines TRBV10-3 with TRBJ2-1; tentative D call: TRBD2 (7 bases). The CDR3 covers 14 residues. V was cut by 7 bases and J by 6 bases, with 16 bases left in between. Germline V lookup: CDR1 ENHRY, CDR2 SYGVKD.

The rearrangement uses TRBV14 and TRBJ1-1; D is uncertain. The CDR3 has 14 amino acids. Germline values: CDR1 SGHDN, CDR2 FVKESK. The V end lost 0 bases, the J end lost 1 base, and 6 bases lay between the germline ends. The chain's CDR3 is CASSQETRNTEAFF. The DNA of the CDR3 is TGTGCCAGCAGCCAAGAAACGAGGAACACTGAAGCTTTCTTT.

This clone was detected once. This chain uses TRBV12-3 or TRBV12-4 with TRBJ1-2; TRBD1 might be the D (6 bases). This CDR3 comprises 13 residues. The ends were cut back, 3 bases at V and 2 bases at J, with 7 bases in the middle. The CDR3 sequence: CASSFQGNYGYTF. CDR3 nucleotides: TGTGCCAGCAGTTTCCAGGGGAACTATGGCTACACCTTC.

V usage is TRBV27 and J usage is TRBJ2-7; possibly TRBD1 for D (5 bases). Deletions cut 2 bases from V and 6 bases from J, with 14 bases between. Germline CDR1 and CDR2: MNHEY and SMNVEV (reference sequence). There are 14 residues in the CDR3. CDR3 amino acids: CASSLRQQAPEQYF. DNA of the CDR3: TGTGCCAGCAGTTTACGCCAACAGGCCCCCGAGCAGTACTTC.

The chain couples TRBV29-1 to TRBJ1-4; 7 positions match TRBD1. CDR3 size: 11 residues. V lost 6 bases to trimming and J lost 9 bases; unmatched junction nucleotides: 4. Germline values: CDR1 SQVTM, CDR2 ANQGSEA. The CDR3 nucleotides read TGCAGCGTGGGGACAGCTCAAAAACTGTTTTTT. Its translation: CSVGTAQKLFF.

The chain's CDR3 is CASSQEGGADEAFF. Here the CDR3 DNA reads TGTGCCAGCAGCCAAGAGGGAGGGGCTGATGAAGCTTTCTTT. This sequence joins TRBV4-2 and TRBJ1-1; D is perhaps TRBD1 (5 bases). Trimming left V 0 bases short and J 7 bases short, with 12 bases between. Per the germline V gene, CDR1 is LGHNA and CDR2 is YNFKEQ. This CDR3 comprises 14 residues.

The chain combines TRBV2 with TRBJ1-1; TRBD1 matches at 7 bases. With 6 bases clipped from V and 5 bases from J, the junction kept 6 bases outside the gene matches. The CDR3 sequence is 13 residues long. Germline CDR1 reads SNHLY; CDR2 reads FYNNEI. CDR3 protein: CASSSQQGTEAFF. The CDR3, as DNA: TGTGCCAGCAGCTCCCAACAGGGGACTGAAGCTTTCTTT.

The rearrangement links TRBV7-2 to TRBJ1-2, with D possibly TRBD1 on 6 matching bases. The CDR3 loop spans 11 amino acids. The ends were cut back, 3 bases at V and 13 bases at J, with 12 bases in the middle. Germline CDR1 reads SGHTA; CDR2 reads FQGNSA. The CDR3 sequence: CASSFGTTGTF. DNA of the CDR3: TGTGCCAGCAGCTTTGGGACAACAGGCACCTTC.

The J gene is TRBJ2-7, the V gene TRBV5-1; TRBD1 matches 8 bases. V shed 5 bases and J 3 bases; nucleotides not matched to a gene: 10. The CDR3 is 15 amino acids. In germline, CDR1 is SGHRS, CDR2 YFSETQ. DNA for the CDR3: TGCGCCAGCAGGCTACAGGGGGTACCCGGCTACGAGCAGTACTTC. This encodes CASRLQGVPGYEQYF.

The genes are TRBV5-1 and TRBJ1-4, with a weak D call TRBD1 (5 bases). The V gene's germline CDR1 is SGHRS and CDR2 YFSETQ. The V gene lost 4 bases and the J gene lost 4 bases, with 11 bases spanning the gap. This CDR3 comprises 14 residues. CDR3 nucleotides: TGCGCCAGCAGCATAGACAGCCTTAATGAAAAACTGTTTTTT. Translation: CASSIDSLNEKLFF. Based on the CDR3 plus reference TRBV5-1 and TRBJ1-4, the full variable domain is KAGVTQTPRYLIKTRGQQVTLSCSPISGHRSVSWYQQTPGQGLQFLFEYFSETQRNKGNFPGRFSGRQFSNSRSEMNVSTLELGDSALYLCASSIDSLNEKLFFGSGTQLSVL.

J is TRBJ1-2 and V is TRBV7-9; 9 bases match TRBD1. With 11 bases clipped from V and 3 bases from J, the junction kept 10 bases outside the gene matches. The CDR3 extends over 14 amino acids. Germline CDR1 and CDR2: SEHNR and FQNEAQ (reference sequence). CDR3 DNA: TGTGCCGTCTTAGTCGGGACAGGGTACTATGGCTACACCTTC. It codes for CAVLVGTGYYGYTF.

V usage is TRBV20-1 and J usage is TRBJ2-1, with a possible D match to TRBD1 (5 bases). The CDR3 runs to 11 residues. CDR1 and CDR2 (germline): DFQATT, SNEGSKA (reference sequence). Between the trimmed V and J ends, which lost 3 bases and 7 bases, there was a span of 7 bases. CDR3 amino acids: CSARKGNEQFF. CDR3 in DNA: TGCAGTGCTAGGAAGGGGAATGAGCAGTTCTTC.

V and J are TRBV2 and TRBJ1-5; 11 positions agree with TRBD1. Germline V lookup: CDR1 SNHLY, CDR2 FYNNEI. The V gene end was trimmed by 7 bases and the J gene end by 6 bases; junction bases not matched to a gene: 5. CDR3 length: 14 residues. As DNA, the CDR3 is TGTGCCAGCATGGGGACAGGGGGAGGTCAGCCCCAGCATTTT. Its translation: CASMGTGGGQPQHF.

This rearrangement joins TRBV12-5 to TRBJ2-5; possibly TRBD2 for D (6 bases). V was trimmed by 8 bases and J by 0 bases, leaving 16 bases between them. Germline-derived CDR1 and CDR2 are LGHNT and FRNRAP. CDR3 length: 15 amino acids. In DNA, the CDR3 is TGTGCTAGTTCCCGGGGGAATCAGTACCAAGAGACCCAGTACTTC. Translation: CASSRGNQYQETQYF.

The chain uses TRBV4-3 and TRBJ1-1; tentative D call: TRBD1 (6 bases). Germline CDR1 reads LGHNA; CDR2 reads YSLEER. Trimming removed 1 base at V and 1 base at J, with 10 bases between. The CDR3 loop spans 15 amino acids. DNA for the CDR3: TGCGCCAGCAGCCAAGTAGTCAGGGGGAACACTGAAGCTTTCTTT. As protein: CASSQVVRGNTEAFF.

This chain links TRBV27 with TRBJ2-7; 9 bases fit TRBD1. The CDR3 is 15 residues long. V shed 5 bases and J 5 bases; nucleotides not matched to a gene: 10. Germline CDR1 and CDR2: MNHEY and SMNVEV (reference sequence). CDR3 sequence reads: CASSRTGGPLNEQYF. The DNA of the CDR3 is TGTGCCAGCAGTCGCACAGGGGGCCCTCTGAACGAGCAGTACTTC.

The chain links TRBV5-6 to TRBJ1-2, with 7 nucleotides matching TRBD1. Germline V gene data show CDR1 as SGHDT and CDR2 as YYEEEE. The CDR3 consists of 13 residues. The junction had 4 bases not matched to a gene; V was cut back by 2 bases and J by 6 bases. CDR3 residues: CASSFRQGDGYTF. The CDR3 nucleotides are TGTGCCAGCAGCTTCCGGCAGGGGGATGGCTACACCTTC.

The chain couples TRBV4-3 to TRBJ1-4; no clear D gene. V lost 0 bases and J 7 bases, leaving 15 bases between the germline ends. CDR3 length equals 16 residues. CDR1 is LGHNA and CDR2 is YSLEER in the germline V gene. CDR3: CASSQEAGFMSEKLFF. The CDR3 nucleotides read TGCGCCAGCAGCCAAGAGGCGGGATTTATGAGTGAAAAACTGTTTTTT.

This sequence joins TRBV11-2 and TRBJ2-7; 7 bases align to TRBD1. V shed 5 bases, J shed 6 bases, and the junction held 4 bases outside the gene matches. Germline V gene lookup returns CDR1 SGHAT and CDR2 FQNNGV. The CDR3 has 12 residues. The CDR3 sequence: CASSLTGVEQYF. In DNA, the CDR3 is TGTGCCAGCAGCCTCACAGGGGTCGAGCAGTACTTC.